This T cell receptor beta chain stems from a study of PD-1 blockade in classical Hodgkin lymphoma (dated by TCRdb to the early 2020s). For the wider study: A peripheral blood immune signature of response to PD-1 blockade in classical Hodgkin lymphoma was defined using TCR beta sequencing and CyTOF. What the study reported, not specific to this receptor: Only a single clinical trial cohort was studied, and what caused the repertoire differences, possibly disease activity or prior therapy, remained undefined. Baseline TCR diversity was reported to be lower in newly diagnosed patients than in healthy donors, and even lower in relapsed/refractory patients.

On this clone itself: There is no known antigen for this receptor. Per-base quality was not reported, and no clone a single base away is much larger than it.

Genomic DNA was isolated using the Qiagen DNeasy kit from unsorted PBMCs as well as from negatively selected CD4+ and CD8+ fractions. TCR beta CDR3 regions were amplified by immunoSEQ multiplex PCR using primers annealing to V and J segments. A synthetic immune receptor repertoire was used to minimize amplification bias, and any remaining bias was removed computationally after sequencing. In the source study's methods: Repertoire diversity was quantified as the Shannon entropy index using custom Python scripts. Unsorted, CD4+ and CD8+ repertoires were analyzed separately, except in combined analyses where CD4+ and CD8+ sequences were merged in silico. TCRdb limited this immuneACCESS table to in-frame rearrangements with V and J called. A share of clones is missing; checked studies link under half to unresolved V genes, and the rest is unexplained. V, J and clone size reflect that table, while D and trimming were determined from the DNA. This sample holds roughly 20,000 clones; 90% were observed only once. Together, the top ten hold around 0.4% of the sample.

This specimen's time point label, interpreted: newly diagnosed, previously untreated cHL patient sample. A Miltenyi CD4+ T cell isolation kit was used for magnetic negative selection to purify CD4+ T cells from thawed PBMCs. To serve as a comparison group for the relapsed/refractory trial patients, PBMCs were sequenced from patients with newly diagnosed, previously untreated classical Hodgkin lymphoma. Peripheral blood was collected in 8 mL Vacutainer Cell Preparation Tubes, from which PBMCs were isolated by centrifugation and then cryopreserved. Purified CD4+ and CD8+ fractions were prepared only for cases where an additional PBMC sample was available. Magnetically labelled cells were depleted on LS columns in a quadroMACS separator, and the flow-through was collected as the purified fraction. Counted from cysteine to phenylalanine, this CDR3 has 13 amino acids. Only the CDR3 part of the read is kept: 39 bases, read in frame from the first base. Looking up the germline V gene yields CDR1 SGHVS and CDR2 FQNEAQ. The V and J ends are trimmed by 2 bases and 3 bases, leaving 8 bases between them.

The rearranged segments are TRBV7-8 and TRBJ2-7, with the D gene call left open. The sample comprised CD4+ T cells from blood. The TCR comes from a human donor with classical Hodgkin lymphoma. CDR3 protein: CASSLLSGYEQYF. The DNA sequence follows: TGTGCCAGCAGCTTATTGTCTGGCTACGAGCAGTACTTC.